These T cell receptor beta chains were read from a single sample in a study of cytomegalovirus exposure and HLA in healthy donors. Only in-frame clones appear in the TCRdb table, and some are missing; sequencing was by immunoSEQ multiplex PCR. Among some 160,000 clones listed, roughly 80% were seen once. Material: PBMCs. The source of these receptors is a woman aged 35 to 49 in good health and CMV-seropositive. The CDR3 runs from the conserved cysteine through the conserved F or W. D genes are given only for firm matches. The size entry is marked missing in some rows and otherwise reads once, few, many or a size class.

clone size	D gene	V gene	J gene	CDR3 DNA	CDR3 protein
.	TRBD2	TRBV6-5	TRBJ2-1	TGTGCCAGCAGTTATCTCCGCGGGGGGGCCCTCAATGAGCAGTTCTTC	CASSYLRGGALNEQFF
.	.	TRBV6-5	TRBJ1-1	TGTGCCAGCAGAGACGCGACAGGCAAAGGAGTATTATTCTTT	CASRDATGKGVLFF
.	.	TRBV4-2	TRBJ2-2	TGTGCCAGCAGCCAAGAGCAGGCGGGCCTCACCGGGGAGCTGTTTTTT	CASSQEQAGLTGELFF
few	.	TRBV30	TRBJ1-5	TGTGCCTGGACAAACGGGGGAGATCAGCCCCAGCATTTT	CAWTNGGDQPQHF
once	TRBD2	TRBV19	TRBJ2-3	TGTGCCAGTAGTATAGGCCTAGCGGGGTACACAGATACGCAGTATTTT	CASSIGLAGYTDTQYF
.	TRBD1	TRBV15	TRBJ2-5	TGTGCCACCAGCAGAGGGGGACAGGGATTTTACGAGACCCAGTACTTC	CATSRGGQGFYETQYF
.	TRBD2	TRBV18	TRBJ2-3	TGTGCCAGCTCACCAATCCCCGCGGGGGTGCTAACAGATACGCAGTATTTT	CASSPIPAGVLTDTQYF
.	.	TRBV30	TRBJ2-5	TGTGCCTGGTCTGGACTACCCCCAGAGACCCAGTACTTC	CAWSGLPPETQYF
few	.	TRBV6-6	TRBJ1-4	TGTGCCAGCAGTTTGGAGGTACGAGAAAAACTGTTTTTT	CASSLEVREKLFF
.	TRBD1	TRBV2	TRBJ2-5	TGTGCCAGCAGTCAAGGCGGGACAGGGGTAGAGACCCAGTACTTC	CASSQGGTGVETQYF
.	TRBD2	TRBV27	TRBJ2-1	TGTGCCAGCAGTCCTCTAGGGGAGGGCCGAAATGAGCAGTTCTTC	CASSPLGEGRNEQFF
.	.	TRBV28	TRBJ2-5	TGTGCCAGCAGTTTAGCTAGCGTAGGGCAAGAGACCCAGTACTTC	CASSLASVGQETQYF
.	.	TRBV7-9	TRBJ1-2	TGTGCCAGCAGCTTAGCGGCGGGAAATGGCTACACCTTC	CASSLAAGNGYTF
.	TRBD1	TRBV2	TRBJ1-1	TGTGCCAGCCTTGGACAGGCGGTGGGTACTGAAGCTTTCTTT	CASLGQAVGTEAFF
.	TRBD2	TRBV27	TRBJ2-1	TGTGCCAGCAGTGATAGCGGGAGAGTCTTCAATGAGCAGTTCTTC	CASSDSGRVFNEQFF
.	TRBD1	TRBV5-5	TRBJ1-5	TGTGCCAGCAGCTTGGATATCTGGACAGGGGGGACCCAGCCCCAGCATTTT	CASSLDIWTGGTQPQHF
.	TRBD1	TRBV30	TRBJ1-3	TGTGCCTGGCACTTCCCGGGACAGGGCTCTGGAAACACCATATATTTT	CAWHFPGQGSGNTIYF
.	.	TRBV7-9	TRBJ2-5	TGTGCCAGCAGCTTAGGAGGGAAAGAGACCCAGTACTTC	CASSLGGKETQYF
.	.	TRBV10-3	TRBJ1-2	TGTGCCATCAGTGAGTCAACGGGATGGGGCTACACCTTC	CAISESTGWGYTF
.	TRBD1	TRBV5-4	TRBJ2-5	TGTGCCAGCGGGGAACAGGGGGCGCCTAGGGAGACCCAGTACTTC	CASGEQGAPRETQYF
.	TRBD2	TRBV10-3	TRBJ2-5	TGTGCCATCAGGGGGACTAGCGGAGACCAAGAGACCCAGTACTTC	CAIRGTSGDQETQYF
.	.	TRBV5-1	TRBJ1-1	TGCGCCAGCAGCCCCGACCCCGGGTCCACCTTAGAAGCTTTCTTT	CASSPDPGSTLEAFF
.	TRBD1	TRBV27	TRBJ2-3	TGTGCCAGCAGTCCCCTCCCCGCGGGACAGGGCGGCACAGATACGCAGTATTTT	CASSPLPAGQGGTDTQYF
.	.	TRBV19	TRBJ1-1	TGTGCCAGTAGTATAGACAGGAACACTGAAGCTTTCTTT	CASSIDRNTEAFF
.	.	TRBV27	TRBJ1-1	TGTGCCAGCAGTAAACCAGGGATGAACACTGAAGCTTTCTTT	CASSKPGMNTEAFF
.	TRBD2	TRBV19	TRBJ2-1	TGTGCCAGTAAGGGCTTAGCGGGGGGCAAGAGCTCCTACAATGAGCAGTTCTTC	CASKGLAGGKSSYNEQFF
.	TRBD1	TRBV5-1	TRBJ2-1	TGCGCCAGCAGCCCGGGACAGTACAATGAGCAGTTCTTC	CASSPGQYNEQFF
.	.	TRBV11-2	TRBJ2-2	TGTGCCAGCAGCGTACTCTGGGGGGGGCCGAACGGGGAGCTGTTTTTT	CASSVLWGGPNGELFF
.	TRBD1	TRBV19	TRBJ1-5	TGTGCCAGTAAGCCTTCCGGACAGGTATATCAGCCGGAGCATTTT	CASKPSGQVYQPEHF
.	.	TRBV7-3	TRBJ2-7	TGTGCCAGCGACAGGCATGGCTCCTACGAGCAGTACTTC	CASDRHGSYEQYF
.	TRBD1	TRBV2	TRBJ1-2	TGTGCCAGCAGCGCCAGGACAGGGTCATGGGGCGGCTACACCTTC	CASSARTGSWGGYTF
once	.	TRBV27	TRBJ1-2	TGTGCCAGCAGCGACTCCCCATACGGCTACACCTTC	CASSDSPYGYTF
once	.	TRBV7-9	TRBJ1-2	TGTGCCAGCAGCTTAGCTGAGTCCATGAATGGCTACACCTTC	CASSLAESMNGYTF
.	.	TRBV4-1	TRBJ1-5	TGCGCCAGCAGCCAAGATGACCGGGGCAATCAGCCCCAGCATTTT	CASSQDDRGNQPQHF
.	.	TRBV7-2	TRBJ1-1	TGTGCCAGCAGCGCCCCGGCGGCAGCGAACACTGAAGCTTTCTTT	CASSAPAAANTEAFF
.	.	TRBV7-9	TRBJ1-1	TGTGCCAGCAGCTCAGGGGCCACTGAAGCTTTCTTT	CASSSGATEAFF
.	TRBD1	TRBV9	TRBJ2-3	TGTGCCAGCAGCTGGACAGGGGGCACAGATACGCAGTATTTT	CASSWTGGTDTQYF
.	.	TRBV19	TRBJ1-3	TGTGCCAGTCGGTCCGGGAATTATGGAAACACCATATATTTT	CASRSGNYGNTIYF
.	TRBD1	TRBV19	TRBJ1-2	TGTGCCAGTAGTATGAAGGACAGGAGGCTCTATGGCTACACCTTC	CASSMKDRRLYGYTF
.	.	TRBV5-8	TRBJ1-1	TGTGCCAGCAGCGTTGACAGGTTAGGGGCTTTCTTT	CASSVDRLGAFF
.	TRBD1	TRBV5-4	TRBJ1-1	TGTGCCAGCAGCCAGCCAGGGGGCACTGAAGCTTTCTTT	CASSQPGGTEAFF
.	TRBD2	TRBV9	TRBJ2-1	TGTGCCAGCAGCGTACAGGAGACTAGCGGGACCAGCTCCTACAATGAGCAGTTCTTC	CASSVQETSGTSSYNEQFF
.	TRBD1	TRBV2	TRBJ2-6	TGTGCCAGCAGTGTTCCGGGACAGGGGGCGAGTGTTCCCGGGGCCAACGTCCTGACTTTC	CASSVPGQGASVPGANVLTF
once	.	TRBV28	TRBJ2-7	TGTGCCATCCGGGGGATTGCGAGTTCCGAGCAGTACTTC	CAIRGIASSEQYF
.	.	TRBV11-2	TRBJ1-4	TGTGCCAGCAGCTTAGTGGGTTCGGAGTCGGAAAAACTGTTTTTT	CASSLVGSESEKLFF
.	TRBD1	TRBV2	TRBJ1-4	TGTGCCAGCGGGAGGAGGGGGCCGGGTGAAAAACTGTTTTTT	CASGRRGPGEKLFF
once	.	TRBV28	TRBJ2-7	TGTGCCAGCAGTTTGATGGGCCCCGGCGAGCAGTACTTC	CASSLMGPGEQYF
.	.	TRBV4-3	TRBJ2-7	TGCGCCAGCAGCCAAGAACTATCCCTCCGGTACGAGCAGTACTTC	CASSQELSLRYEQYF